The sample holds one count of the clone carrying this T cell receptor beta chain. Generated by immunoSEQ multiplex PCR, the TCRdb table keeps only in-frame clones and is missing some. The sample lists more than 75,000 clones, approximately 90% occurring once. This entry belongs to a study of control samples from healthy donors and cancer patients. This CDR3 region has 13 residues. V was clipped by 4 bases and J by 7 bases, with 13 bases between them. This sequence originates from a woman aged 55-69 years with head and neck cancer. The J gene is TRBJ1-1, the V gene TRBV12-3 or TRBV12-4; D is unclear. The specimen sequenced was PBMCs. The CDR3 bases are TGTGCCAGCAGTTCTCTTATGGGCAGTGAAGCTTTCTTT. This gives the protein CASSSLMGSEAFF.